The clone carrying this TCR beta chain showed up just a few times. CDR1 MGHDK and CDR2 SYGVNS come from the germline V gene. CDR3 size: 12 residues. After removal of 9 bases from V and 1 base from J, the junction contained 3 bases not matched to a gene. This sample was included in a study of CD8 T cells in Susac syndrome. CD8+ and CD4+ blood T cells underwent TCR beta sequencing. As judged by recently defined diagnostic criteria, patients with Susac syndrome had definite or probable disease. FACS enriched CD8+ TEMRA cells, while bulk CD8+ and CD4+ were negatively isolated. An amount of RNA that ranged from about 0.45 to 1 ug was reverse transcribed with random hexamers. Via MiXCR, TCRdb re-called the immunoSEQ multiplex PCR reads, giving one row per CDR3 protein. The sample contains roughly 190,000 distinct CDR3 sequences, approximately 95% of which appear only once.

This chain connects TRBV25-1 to TRBJ2-7, with 7 nucleotides matching TRBD1. Sequencing used CD8+ T cells from PBMCs. The sequence was obtained from a human donor with Susac syndrome. CDR3 amino acids: CASSRGSYEQYF. The CDR3 DNA sequence: TGTGCCAGTTCCAGGGGGTCCTACGAGCAGTACTTC.